This entry is about one T cell receptor (beta chain). The sample originates from a study of shared T cell receptors in the human thymus. The ends were cut back, 4 bases at V and 9 bases at J, with 8 bases in the middle. Germline-derived CDR1 and CDR2 are SGDLS and YYNGEE. The CDR3 length is 11 residues. Clones were sequenced by immunoSEQ multiplex PCR, and TCRdb holds only the in-frame ones, with some missing. The sample records some 720,000 clones, 85% to 90% being singletons. These data were likewise used in another study, on human thymus T cells.

Sequences were obtained from thymocytes. The V call is TRBV9, the J call TRBJ2-1, with D unclear. The clonotype was recovered from a boy under two years old with a congenital heart defect. The CDR3 loop is CASSPPSEQFF. In nucleotides, the CDR3 is TGTGCCAGCAGCCCCCCGAGTGAGCAGTTCTTC.